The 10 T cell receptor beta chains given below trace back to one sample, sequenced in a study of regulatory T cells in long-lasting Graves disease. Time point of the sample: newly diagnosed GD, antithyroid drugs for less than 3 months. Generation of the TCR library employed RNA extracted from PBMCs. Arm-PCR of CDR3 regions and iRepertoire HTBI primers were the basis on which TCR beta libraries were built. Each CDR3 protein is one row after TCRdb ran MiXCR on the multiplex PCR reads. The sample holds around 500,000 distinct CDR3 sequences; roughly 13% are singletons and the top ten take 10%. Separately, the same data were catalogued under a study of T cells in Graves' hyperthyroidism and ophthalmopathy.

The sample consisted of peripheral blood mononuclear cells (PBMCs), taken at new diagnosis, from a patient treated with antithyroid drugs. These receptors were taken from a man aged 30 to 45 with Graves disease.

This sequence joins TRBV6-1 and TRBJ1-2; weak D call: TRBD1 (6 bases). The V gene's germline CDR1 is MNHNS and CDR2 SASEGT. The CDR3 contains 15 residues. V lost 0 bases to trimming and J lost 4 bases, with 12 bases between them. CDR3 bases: TGTGCCAGCAGTGAAGCGAGGGGGGGCTCCTATGGCTACACCTTC. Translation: CASSEARGGSYGYTF.

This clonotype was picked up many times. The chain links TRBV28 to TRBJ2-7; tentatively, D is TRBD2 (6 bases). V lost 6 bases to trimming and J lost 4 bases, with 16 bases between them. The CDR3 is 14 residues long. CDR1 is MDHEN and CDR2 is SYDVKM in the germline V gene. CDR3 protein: CASSRSGGTYEQYF. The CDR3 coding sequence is TGTGCCAGCAGCCGTAGCGGCGGGACGTACGAGCAGTACTTC.

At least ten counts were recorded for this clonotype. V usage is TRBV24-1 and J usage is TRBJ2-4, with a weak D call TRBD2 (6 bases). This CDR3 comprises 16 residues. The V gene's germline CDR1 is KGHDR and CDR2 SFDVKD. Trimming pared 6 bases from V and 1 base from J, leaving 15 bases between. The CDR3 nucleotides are TGTGCCACCAGTAACCGGAGGGAGAAGGCCAAAAACATTCAGTACTTC. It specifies CATSNRREKAKNIQYF.

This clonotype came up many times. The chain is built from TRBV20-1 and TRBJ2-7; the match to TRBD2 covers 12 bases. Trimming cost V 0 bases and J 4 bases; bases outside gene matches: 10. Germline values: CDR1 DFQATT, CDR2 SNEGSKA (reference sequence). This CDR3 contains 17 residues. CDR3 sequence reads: CSARDLLAGGPRYEQYF. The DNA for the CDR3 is TGCAGTGCTAGAGATTTGCTAGCGGGAGGGCCGCGGTACGAGCAGTACTTC.

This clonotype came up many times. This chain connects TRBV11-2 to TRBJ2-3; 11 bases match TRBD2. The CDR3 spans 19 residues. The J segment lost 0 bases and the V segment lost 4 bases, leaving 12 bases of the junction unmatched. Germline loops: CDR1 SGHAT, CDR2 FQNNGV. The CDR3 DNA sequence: TGTGCCAGCAGCTCTCATTACGGGACTAGCGGAGTTAGCACAGATACGCAGTATTTT. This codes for CASSSHYGTSGVSTDTQYF.

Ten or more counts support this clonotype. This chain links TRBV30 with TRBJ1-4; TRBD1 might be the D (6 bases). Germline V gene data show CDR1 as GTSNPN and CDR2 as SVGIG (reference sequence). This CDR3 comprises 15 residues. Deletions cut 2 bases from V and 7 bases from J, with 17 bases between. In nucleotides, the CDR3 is TGTGCCTGGAGTACGGGACAACTGAGCGGTGAAAAACTGTTTTTT. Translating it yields CAWSTGQLSGEKLFF.

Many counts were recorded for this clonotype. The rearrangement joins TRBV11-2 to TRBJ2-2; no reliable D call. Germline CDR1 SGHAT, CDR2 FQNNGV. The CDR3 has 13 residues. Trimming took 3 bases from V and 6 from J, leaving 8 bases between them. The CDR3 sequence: CASSFLGAGELFF. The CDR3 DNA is TGTGCCAGCAGCTTTCTCGGCGCCGGGGAGCTGTTTTTT.

Written as DNA, the CDR3 is TGCAGCGTTTATGGACAGGGGTCGAGTGACGAGCAGTACTTC. It codes for CSVYGQGSSDEQYF. The chain couples TRBV29-1 to TRBJ2-7; 9 bases fit TRBD1. The germline V gene has CDR1 SQVTM and CDR2 ANQGSEA. The trim removed 5 bases at V and 5 bases at J, leaving 10 bases unmatched. The CDR3 is made up of 14 amino acids.

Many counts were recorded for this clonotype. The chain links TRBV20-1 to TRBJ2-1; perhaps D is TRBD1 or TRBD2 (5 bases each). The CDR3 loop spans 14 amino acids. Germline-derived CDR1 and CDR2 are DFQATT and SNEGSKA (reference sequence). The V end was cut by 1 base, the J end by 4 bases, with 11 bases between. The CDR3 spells CSARGQGVYNEQFF. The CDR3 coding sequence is TGCAGTGCTAGAGGGCAGGGAGTATACAATGAGCAGTTCTTC.

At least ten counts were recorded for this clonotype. CDR3 nucleotide sequence: TGCAGTGCCCAGCCCGGACAGGGTAAGGGCCCTAACTATGGCTACACCTTC. It codes for CSAQPGQGKGPNYGYTF. The chain combines TRBV20-1 with TRBJ1-2; TRBD1 agrees at 8 bases. The CDR3 runs to 17 residues. V trimming: 6 bases; J trimming: 0 bases; junction bases outside the gene matches: 15. Germline lookup yields CDR1 DFQATT and CDR2 SNEGSKA (reference sequence).